These 10 T cell receptor beta chains were sequenced from one sample in a study of blood T cell repertoires in COVID-19. Libraries were prepared by immunoSEQ multiplex PCR; TCRdb keeps only in-frame clonotypes and omits some of them. This sample yields more than 110,000 clones, of which 70% to 80% are seen a single time; roughly 3.5% belongs to the top ten. The material sequenced was peripheral blood. Every receptor here comes from a man aged 55 to 70 with acute or convalescent COVID-19.

The chain employs TRBV29-1 and TRBJ2-1, with 11 bases fitting TRBD2. Per the germline V gene, CDR1 is SQVTM and CDR2 is ANQGSEA. This CDR3 comprises 15 residues. The V gene end was trimmed by 7 bases and the J gene end by 5 bases; junction bases not matched to a gene: 10. This CDR3 is CSAGGTSGAHNEQFF. Here the CDR3 DNA reads TGCAGCGCTGGAGGGACTAGCGGAGCACACAATGAGCAGTTCTTC.

V gene TRBV2 combines with J gene TRBJ1-1, with D hard to call. The CDR3 is made up of 15 amino acids. V lost 4 bases, J lost 3 bases, and 15 bases lay in between. Per the germline V gene, CDR1 is SNHLY and CDR2 is FYNNEI. This chain's CDR3 is CASSVAPPLDTEAFF. CDR3 sequence (DNA): TGTGCCAGCAGTGTGGCCCCGCCCCTGGACACTGAAGCTTTCTTT.

This CDR3 reads CSVLSAPLNTEAFF. In DNA form, the CDR3 reads TGCAGCGTTTTGAGTGCACCCCTTAACACTGAAGCTTTCTTT. This chain joins TRBV29-1 and TRBJ1-1; D ambiguous. This CDR3 spans 14 amino acids. The germline V gene has CDR1 SQVTM and CDR2 ANQGSEA. Trimming took off 5 bases at V and 2 bases at J, with 15 bases between the two ends.

The chain recombines TRBV28 with TRBJ1-3; the match to TRBD1 covers 8 bases. The CDR3 totals 16 residues. Losses at the gene ends were 4 bases for V and 7 bases for J; bases not matched to a gene: 12. Germline values: CDR1 MDHEN, CDR2 SYDVKM. CDR3 DNA sequence: TGTGCCAGCAGTTCTCTTATAGGACAGGGACGGAACACCATATATTTT. This codes for CASSSLIGQGRNTIYF.

The chain joins TRBV28 to TRBJ1-3; TRBD1 aligns across 7 bases. Germline V CDR1 and CDR2: MDHEN, SYDVKM. The CDR3 runs to 16 residues. The J segment lost 2 bases and the V segment lost 6 bases, leaving 10 bases of the junction unmatched. CDR3 sequence reads: CASSFSQGGAGNTIYF. The CDR3 nucleotides read TGTGCCAGCAGCTTCAGTCAGGGGGGTGCTGGAAACACCATATATTTT.

The chain recombines TRBV28 with TRBJ2-7, with D tentatively TRBD1 (6 bases). The length of the CDR3 is 13 residues. Trimming left V 10 bases short and J 0 bases short, with 13 bases between. The germline V gene has CDR1 MDHEN and CDR2 SYDVKM. The CDR3, as DNA: TGTGCCACCGAACGACAGGACTCCTACGAGCAGTACTTC. Translation gives CATERQDSYEQYF.

Only a few counts were recorded for this clone. This chain connects TRBV28 to TRBJ2-7; 12 nucleotides line up with TRBD2. This CDR3 is 14 amino acids long. Germline CDR1 reads MDHEN; CDR2 reads SYDVKM. The V gene end was trimmed by 3 bases and the J gene end by 4 bases; junction bases not matched to a gene: 1. CDR3 sequence reads: CASSLGLAGYEQYF. CDR3 DNA sequence: TGTGCCAGCAGTTTGGGACTAGCGGGTTACGAGCAGTACTTC.

The chain combines TRBV2 with TRBJ1-2, with 7 bases that match TRBD1. The CDR3 extends over 14 amino acids. Germline lookup yields CDR1 SNHLY and CDR2 FYNNEI. The junction had 7 bases not matched to a gene; V was cut back by 5 bases and J by 4 bases. This CDR3 is CASSQGGAGYGYTF. The CDR3 coding sequence is TGTGCCAGCAGTCAAGGGGGCGCCGGCTATGGCTACACCTTC.

J is TRBJ1-6 and V is TRBV4-3; possibly TRBD1 for D (6 bases). The germline V and J ends were trimmed by 0 bases and 7 bases, with 13 bases remaining between them. The length of the CDR3 is 16 residues. Germline assignment: CDR1 LGHNA and CDR2 YSLEER. The CDR3 loop reads CASSQDTTGPNSPLHF. CDR3 DNA: TGCGCCAGCAGCCAAGATACGACAGGCCCGAATTCACCCCTCCACTTT.

The chain carries TRBV5-1 and TRBJ1-1; TRBD1 aligns across 7 bases. The germline V gene encodes CDR1 SGHRS and CDR2 YFSETQ. Trimming removed 2 bases from V and 3 bases from J; junction bases left unmatched: 4. This CDR3 has 14 residues. The CDR3 sequence: CASSFRGSDTEAFF. CDR3 nucleotides: TGCGCCAGCAGCTTCAGGGGGTCGGACACTGAAGCTTTCTTT.